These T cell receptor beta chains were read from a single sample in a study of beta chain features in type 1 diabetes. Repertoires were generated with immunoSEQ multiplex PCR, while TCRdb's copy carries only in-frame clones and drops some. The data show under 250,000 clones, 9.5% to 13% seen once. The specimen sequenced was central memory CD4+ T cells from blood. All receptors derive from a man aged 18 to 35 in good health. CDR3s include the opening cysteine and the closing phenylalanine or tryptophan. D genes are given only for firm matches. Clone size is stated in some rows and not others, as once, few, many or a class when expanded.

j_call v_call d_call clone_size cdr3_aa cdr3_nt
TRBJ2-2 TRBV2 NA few CASSGLSRTGELFF TGTGCCAGCAGCGGACTATCCCGGACCGGGGAGCTGTTTTTT
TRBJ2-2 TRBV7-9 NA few CASSLMEGELFF TGTGCCAGCAGCTTAATGGAGGGGGAGCTGTTTTTT
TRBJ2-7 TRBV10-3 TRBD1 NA CANRGPYEQYF TGCGCAAACAGGGGGCCCTACGAGCAGTACTTC
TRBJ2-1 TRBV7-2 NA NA CASSLRGAESEQFF TGTGCCAGCAGCTTAAGAGGGGCTGAAAGTGAGCAGTTCTTC
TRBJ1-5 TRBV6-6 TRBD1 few CASRTGQGWQPQHF TGTGCCAGCAGGACTGGACAGGGCTGGCAGCCCCAGCATTTT
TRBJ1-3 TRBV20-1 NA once CSARVAHTIYF TGCAGTGCTAGAGTGGCCCACACCATATATTTT
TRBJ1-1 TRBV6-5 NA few CASSVTQTTEAFF TGTGCCAGCAGTGTGACCCAGACCACTGAAGCTTTCTTT
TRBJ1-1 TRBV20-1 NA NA CSVPTGPEAFF TGCAGTGTTCCCACAGGGCCTGAAGCTTTCTTT
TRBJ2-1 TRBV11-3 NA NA CASSPRASVYNEQFF TGTGCCAGCAGCCCCAGGGCTAGCGTCTACAATGAGCAGTTCTTC
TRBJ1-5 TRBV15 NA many CATSRDRPGGGQPQHF TGTGCCACCAGCAGAGATCGGCCTGGGGGCGGACAGCCCCAGCATTTT
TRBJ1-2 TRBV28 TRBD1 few CASRRRTGGLLYGYTF TGTGCCAGTCGACGACGGACAGGGGGCCTCCTATATGGCTACACCTTC
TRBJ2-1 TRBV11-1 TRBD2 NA CASSLVQGLGIRNEQFF TGTGCCAGCAGCTTAGTACAGGGACTAGGTATCCGTAATGAGCAGTTCTTC
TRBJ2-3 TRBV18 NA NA CASSPGTDTQYF TGTGCCAGCTCACCGGGCACAGATACGCAGTATTTT
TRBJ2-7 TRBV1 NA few CTSSQVLRGDYEQYF TGCACCAGCAGCCAAGTCTTACGCGGGGACTACGAGCAGTACTTC
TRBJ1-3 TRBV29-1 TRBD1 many CSVDRDRGGNTIYF TGCAGCGTTGACAGGGACAGAGGTGGAAACACCATATATTTT
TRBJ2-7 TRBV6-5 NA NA CASKQVAGPTYEQYF TGTGCCAGCAAACAGGTGGCAGGTCCTACCTACGAGCAGTACTTC
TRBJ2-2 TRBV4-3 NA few CASSQGSLANTGELFF TGCGCCAGCAGCCAAGGATCCCTTGCGAACACCGGGGAGCTGTTTTTT
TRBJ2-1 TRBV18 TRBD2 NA CASSPGTSRYEQFF TGTGCCAGCTCACCGGGGACTAGTAGGTATGAGCAGTTCTTC
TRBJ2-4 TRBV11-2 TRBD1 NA CASRSTGDSNIQYF TGTGCCAGCAGATCGACAGGGGATTCAAACATTCAGTACTTC